Each of the 7 T cell receptor beta chains below was sequenced from the same sample in a study of tumor-infiltrating lymphocytes in primary liver carcinoma. Both RNA and DNA were isolated together from roughly 20-30 mg of bulk tissue that had not been sorted. With 500 to 650 ng total RNA as template and a constant-region primer, TCR beta cDNA was made. Three nested multiplex PCR rounds, a slightly modified ARM-PCR, produced the libraries for TCR beta. The first two PCR rounds, around 10 cycles each, used TRBV1-TRBV30 forward primers and a C-beta reverse primer. MiXCR, run by TCRdb on the multiplex PCR reads, gives a single entry per CDR3 protein. This table holds some 87,000 distinct CDR3 sequences, less than 70% found once. Source material: tumor-adjacent normal liver tissue. The receptors come from a man aged 35 to 55 with primary liver carcinoma and hepatitis B virus infection.

This clonotype has a handful of counts. DNA of the CDR3: TGTACCAGCAGTCAAGATAGAGGATACGGGCAGTACTTC. Its protein product is CTSSQDRGYGQYF. This rearrangement joins TRBV1 to TRBJ2-7. TRBV1 is a pseudogene segment. The CDR3 extends over 13 amino acids.

Notes on this clonotype: The junction does not match germline at one end; this may be a read error. Here the CDR3 DNA reads TGCGCCAGCAGCTTGGGGCAGGGGGTCTCCCACGAGCAGTACTTC. Amino acid sequence: CASSLGQGVSHEQYF. V usage is TRBV5-1 and J usage is TRBJ2-7, with TRBD1 matching 7 bases. Germline-derived CDR1 and CDR2 are SGHRS and YFSETQ. This CDR3 region has 15 residues.

To note about this clonotype: Compared with germline, one end of the junction differs, possibly owing to a read error. V usage is TRBV4-1 and J usage is TRBJ1-2; D not certain. CDR3 length equals 13 residues. CDR1 is MGHRA, CDR2 YSYEKL, per germline. CDR3 nucleotide sequence: TGCGCCAACAGCCGAGTAACTAACTATGGCTACACCTTC. This translates into CANSRVTNYGYTF.

About this clonotype itself: At one boundary the junction diverges from the germline segment, which might be a read error. The rearrangement links TRBV5-6 to TRBJ2-1; tentative D call: TRBD1 (7 bases). The CDR3 runs 16 residues. Germline CDR1 is SGHDT and CDR2 is YYEEEE. The CDR3 protein is CASRLEGASSYNEQFF. Written as DNA, the CDR3 is TGTGCCAGCCGCTTGGAGGGGGCAAGCTCATATAATGAGCAGTTCTTC. Drawing the rest from reference TRBV5-6 and TRBJ2-1, the complete variable domain is DAGVTQSPTHLIKTRGQQVTLRCSPKSGHDTVSWYQQALGQGPQFIFQYYEEEERQRGNFPDRFSGHQFPNYSSELNVNALLLGDSALYLCASRLEGASSYNEQFFGPGTRLTVL.

As to this clonotype: At one end the junction does not follow the germline gene, possibly because of a read error. This chain connects TRBV4-1 to TRBJ2-3; D is undetermined. Germline loops: CDR1 MGHRA, CDR2 YSYEKL. CDR3 size: 14 residues. The CDR3 region has the DNA TGCGACAGCAGCCAAGTCTCCTACAGAGATACGCAGTATTTT. As protein: CDSSQVSYRDTQYF.

The chain has TRBV28 and TRBJ1-5; a weak D match, TRBD1 (6 bases). The CDR3 has 15 amino acids. V was trimmed by 8 bases and J by 2 bases, leaving 16 bases between them. Germline CDR1 and CDR2: MDHEN and SYDVKM. Here the CDR3 reads CASPLDPGGNQPQHF. For the CDR3, the DNA is TGTGCCAGCCCTCTGGATCCAGGGGGCAATCAGCCCCAGCATTTT. The full variable domain, completed using reference TRBV28 and TRBJ1-5, is DVKVTQSSRYLVKRTGEKVFLECVQDMDHENMFWYRQDPGLGLRLIYFSYDVKMKEKGDIPEGYSVSREKKERFSLILESASTNQTSMYLCASPLDPGGNQPQHFGDGTRLSIL.

A note on this clonotype: A much larger clone sits a single nucleotide away, making a read error possible. CDR3: CVISEQRGDNSPLHF. The CDR3 bases are TGTGTCATCAGTGAACAGAGGGGAGATAATTCACCCCTCCACTTT. The chain employs TRBV10-3 and TRBJ1-6, with D tentatively TRBD1 (5 bases). The CDR3 extends over 15 amino acids. Germline V lookup: CDR1 ENHRY, CDR2 SYGVKD.